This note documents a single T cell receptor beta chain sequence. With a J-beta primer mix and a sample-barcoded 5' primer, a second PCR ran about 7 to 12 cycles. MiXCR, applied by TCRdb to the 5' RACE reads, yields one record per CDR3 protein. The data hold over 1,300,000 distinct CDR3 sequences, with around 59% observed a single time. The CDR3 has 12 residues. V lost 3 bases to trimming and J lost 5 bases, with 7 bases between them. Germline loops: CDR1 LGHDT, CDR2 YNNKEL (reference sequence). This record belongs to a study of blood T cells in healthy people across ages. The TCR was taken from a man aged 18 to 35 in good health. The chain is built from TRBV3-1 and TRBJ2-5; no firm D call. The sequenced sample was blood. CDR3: CASSHIDETQYF. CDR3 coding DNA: TGTGCCAGCAGCCATATTGATGAGACCCAGTACTTC.